The source of this TCR beta chain is a study of technical replicates of blood from a handful of donors. The assay was immunoSEQ multiplex PCR, and TCRdb's table has in-frame clones only and misses some. The sample records approximately 95,000 clones, about 95% being singletons. CDR1 LGHNA and CDR2 YSLEER come from the germline V gene. This CDR3 contains 15 residues. The V and J ends lost 4 bases and 5 bases respectively, with 17 bases between them. The sequence was collected from a human donor in good health. The sequencing sample was made of T cells isolated from PBMCs. The chain employs TRBV4-3 and TRBJ2-5, with a possible D match to TRBD2 (5 bases). The CDR3 sequence is CASSPGNSRTETQYF. The CDR3 DNA reads as TGCGCCAGCAGCCCCGGGAACTCTAGGACCGAGACCCAGTACTTC.